These 29 T cell receptor beta chains originate from one sample sequenced in a study of T cells in Graves' hyperthyroidism and ophthalmopathy. Amplification of TCR beta CDR3 regions was performed using RNA transcripts as template. Researchers ran a first-round RT-PCR on the TCR CDR3 using the HTBI primer set. TCRdb re-derived calls from the multiplex PCR reads in MiXCR, one entry per CDR3 protein. Counted here are about 400,000 distinct CDR3 sequences, approximately 14% occurring once; the ten biggest clones make up 5% to 6%. Sequenced: blood. The receptors originated from a woman aged 18-29 years with Graves' hyperthyroidism.

This clonotype has ten or more counts. The V and J genes are TRBV5-8 and TRBJ2-1; 7 bases line up with TRBD1. V trimming: 0 bases; J trimming: 0 bases; junction bases outside the gene matches: 3. The CDR3 totals 16 residues. Germline CDR1 is SGHTS and CDR2 is YDEGEE. The CDR3 DNA reads TGTGCCAGCAGCTTGGGACAGGGTTACTCCTACAATGAGCAGTTCTTC. Translating gives CASSLGQGYSYNEQFF.

This clonotype appeared many times. The chain combines TRBV12-3 or TRBV12-4 with TRBJ2-2; 8 nucleotides agree with TRBD1. Unmatched junction bases numbered 2, after V lost 5 bases and J lost 3 bases. The CDR3 totals 14 residues. The CDR3 sequence: CASSPTGDTGELFF. Written as DNA, the CDR3 is TGTGCCAGCAGTCCGACAGGGGACACCGGGGAGCTGTTTTTT.

This clonotype was detected ten times or more. The J gene is TRBJ2-7, the V gene TRBV7-2; no reliable D call. The germline V gene encodes CDR1 SGHTA and CDR2 FQGNSA. V lost 5 bases and J lost 3, with 11 bases in between. The CDR3 is 13 amino acids. CDR3 coding DNA: TGTGCCAGCAGCATCGGACCCAGCTACGAGCAGTACTTC. This sequence encodes CASSIGPSYEQYF.

The table lists this clonotype with many counts. V usage is TRBV28 and J usage is TRBJ1-1; D is ambiguous. V dropped 5 bases and J dropped 3 bases, with 4 bases sitting between them. There are 11 residues in the CDR3. Looked up from germline, CDR1 is MDHEN and CDR2 is SYDVKM. As DNA, the CDR3 is TGTGCCAGCAGTCCCGACACTGAAGCTTTCTTT. Translation: CASSPDTEAFF.

The chain uses TRBV7-3 and TRBJ1-2; 9 bases fit TRBD1. This CDR3 spans 16 amino acids. V lost 4 bases, J lost 9 bases, and 15 bases stayed unmatched. Germline assignment: CDR1 SGHTA and CDR2 FQGTGA. The CDR3 loop is CASSSLPRDREESYTF. CDR3 sequence (DNA): TGTGCCAGCAGCTCGCTGCCCCGGGACAGGGAGGAAAGCTACACCTTC.

This chain connects TRBV5-6 to TRBJ2-1; D is ambiguous. The V gene's germline CDR1 is SGHDT and CDR2 YYEEEE. Trimming stripped 6 bases from V and 9 bases from J, with 16 bases between. The CDR3 length is 13 residues. CDR3 region: CASTSGGISEQFF. CDR3 bases: TGTGCCAGCACTTCCGGTGGGATCAGTGAGCAGTTCTTC.

This clonotype has only a few counts. This chain joins TRBV7-9 and TRBJ1-1; D unresolved. CDR1 and CDR2 from the germline V gene are SEHNR and FQNEAQ (reference sequence). The CDR3 spans 13 residues. Trimming took 1 base from V and 11 from J, leaving 14 bases between them. This CDR3 is CASSLEGSLGAFF. Written as DNA, the CDR3 is TGTGCCAGCAGCTTAGAAGGCAGCCTGGGGGCTTTCTTT.

This clonotype showed up just a few times. This chain joins TRBV12-5 and TRBJ1-5; D is ambiguous. The V and J ends lost 4 bases and 0 bases respectively, with 7 bases between them. The CDR3 is 14 amino acids. CDR1 and CDR2 from the germline V gene are LGHNT and FRNRAP. The DNA for the CDR3 is TGTGCTAGTGGTTCCCATTATAGCAATCAGCCCCAGCATTTT. Translated: CASGSHYSNQPQHF. Complete variable domain (other parts from reference TRBV12-5 and TRBJ1-5): DARVTQTPRHKVTEMGQEVTMRCQPILGHNTVFWYRQTMMQGLELLAYFRNRAPLDDSGMPKDRFSAEMPDATLATLKIQPSEPRDSAVYFCASGSHYSNQPQHFGDGTRLSIL.

The chain recombines TRBV20-1 with TRBJ2-5; 7 bases agree with TRBD1. The CDR3 consists of 13 residues. Trimming removed 7 bases from V and 2 bases from J; junction bases left unmatched: 7. The germline V gene has CDR1 DFQATT and CDR2 SNEGSKA (reference sequence). The DNA of the CDR3 is TGCAGTGTCACCGGACAGGCACAAGAGACCCAGTACTTC. It yields the protein CSVTGQAQETQYF.

This clonotype occurred many times. The chain uses TRBV2 and TRBJ2-7; no reliable D call. The CDR3 extends over 14 amino acids. Trimming cost V 4 bases and J 0 bases, with 10 bases left between them. Germline loops: CDR1 SNHLY, CDR2 FYNNEI. Here the CDR3 reads CASSGRLSSYEQYF. The CDR3 DNA is TGTGCCAGCAGTGGCCGGCTTAGCTCCTACGAGCAGTACTTC.

This clonotype was observed a handful of times. The chain uses TRBV20-1 and TRBJ1-2; maybe TRBD1 (5 bases). This CDR3 is built from 11 residues. Germline V gene sequence: CDR1 DFQATT, CDR2 SNEGSKA (reference sequence). With 4 bases removed from V and 4 bases from J, the gap between germline ends came to 7 bases. CDR3 sequence (DNA): TGCAGTGCTATAGGGGCCTATGGCTACACCTTC. Amino acids: CSAIGAYGYTF.

This chain uses TRBV19 with TRBJ1-1, with D possibly being TRBD1 (5 bases). Germline lookup yields CDR1 LNHDA and CDR2 SQIVND (reference sequence). This CDR3 is built from 14 residues. The ends were cut back, 3 bases at V and 6 bases at J, with 14 bases in the middle. In DNA, the CDR3 is TGTGCCAGTAGTATGGGGGGTTTCTACCCTGAAGCTTTCTTT. Amino acid sequence: CASSMGGFYPEAFF.

V is TRBV3-1 and J is TRBJ1-3, with D possibly matching TRBD1 (5 bases). This CDR3 region has 15 residues. Germline V gene data show CDR1 as LGHDT and CDR2 as YNNKEL (reference sequence). The V end lost 2 bases, the J end lost 5 bases, and 13 bases lay between the germline ends. CDR3 protein: CASSQSPGTRNTIYF. DNA of the CDR3: TGTGCCAGCAGCCAATCTCCCGGGACCAGAAACACCATATATTTT.

This clonotype has at least ten counts. V gene TRBV12-3 or TRBV12-4 combines with J gene TRBJ2-7; no firm D call. Trimming left V 6 bases short and J 5 bases short, with 8 bases between. This CDR3 region has 11 residues. CDR3 protein: CASSLKDEQYF. The CDR3 DNA sequence: TGTGCCAGCAGCTTAAAGGACGAGCAGTACTTC.

This clonotype was counted many times. This chain joins TRBV6-1 and TRBJ1-5, with D tentatively TRBD1 (6 bases). The length of the CDR3 is 15 residues. The germline CDR1 and CDR2 sequences are MNHNS and SASEGT. V lost 1 base and J lost 4, with 11 bases in between. The CDR3 sequence is CASSEGGHQNQPQHF. The CDR3 DNA reads as TGTGCCAGCAGTGAAGGGGGACACCAAAATCAGCCCCAGCATTTT.

The table lists this clonotype with many counts. V usage is TRBV6-1 and J usage is TRBJ2-1; TRBD2 matches at 9 bases. Germline loops: CDR1 MNHNS, CDR2 SASEGT. The CDR3 has 14 amino acids. The ends lost 3 bases at V and 10 bases at J; junction bases unmatched: 7. Here the CDR3 DNA reads TGTGCCAGCAGTGACGGGACTAGCCGTAAAGAGCAGTTCTTC. It encodes CASSDGTSRKEQFF.

This clonotype was found many times. The chain employs TRBV3-1 and TRBJ2-1, with TRBD2 identical over 7 bases. The CDR3 contains 16 residues. The trim removed 5 bases at V and 7 bases at J, leaving 14 bases unmatched. Germline V gene data show CDR1 as LGHDT and CDR2 as YNNKEL (reference sequence). CDR3 nucleotides: TGTGCCAGCAGCTCGAGGTGGGCGGGAGAATCAAATGAGCAGTTCTTC. Translating it yields CASSSRWAGESNEQFF.

The CDR3 nucleotides are TGTGCCAGCAGCCAGACTAGCGGCTCCTACGAGCAGTACTTC. Translation gives CASSQTSGSYEQYF. This sequence joins TRBV3-1 and TRBJ2-7, with 9 bases aligning to TRBD2. CDR1 LGHDT and CDR2 YNNKEL come from the germline V gene (reference sequence). V shed 3 bases, J shed 0 bases, and the junction held 0 bases outside the gene matches. This CDR3 is 14 amino acids long.

This chain joins TRBV24-1 and TRBJ2-2, with D possibly matching TRBD2 (5 bases). CDR1 and CDR2 (germline): KGHDR, SFDVKD. The CDR3 runs 19 residues. Trimming removed 1 base at V and 2 bases at J, with 19 bases between. The CDR3 DNA reads as TGTGCCACCAGTGATTTAGTGAGGGAAGAACATCCAAACACCGGGGAGCTGTTTTTT. The encoded protein is CATSDLVREEHPNTGELFF.

This chain connects TRBV20-1 to TRBJ1-5; no clear D. Trimming pared 0 bases from V and 6 bases from J, leaving 6 bases between. This CDR3 region has 12 residues. In germline, CDR1 is DFQATT, CDR2 SNEGSKA (reference sequence). This CDR3 reads CSARDSGQPQHF. The CDR3 nucleotides read TGCAGTGCTAGAGATTCGGGTCAGCCCCAGCATTTT.

This sequence joins TRBV5-1 and TRBJ2-1, with TRBD2 matching 11 bases. Germline V CDR1 and CDR2: SGHRS, YFSETQ. The V gene end was trimmed by 5 bases and the J gene end by 8 bases; junction bases not matched to a gene: 12. The CDR3 has 16 amino acids. CDR3 coding DNA: TGCGCCAGCAGGATCGGAGGGACTAGCGGTTTCGATGAGCAGTTCTTC. This translates into CASRIGGTSGFDEQFF.

This clonotype was seen repeatedly, ten times or more. This chain links TRBV12-5 with TRBJ2-2; 12 bases line up with TRBD2. The CDR3 has 18 residues. Trimming removed 6 bases from V and 3 bases from J; junction bases left unmatched: 11. In germline, CDR1 is LGHNT, CDR2 FRNRAP. The CDR3 nucleotides are TGTGCTAGTGGGCTACTAGCGGGAGGATTCGGTTACACCGGGGAGCTGTTTTTT. Translating gives CASGLLAGGFGYTGELFF.

At least ten counts were recorded for this clonotype. The chain couples TRBV6-1 to TRBJ2-2; D is perhaps TRBD1 (6 bases). The V and J ends lost 11 bases and 0 bases respectively, with 13 bases between them. Germline V gene lookup returns CDR1 MNHNS and CDR2 SASEGT. CDR3 length: 14 amino acids. The CDR3 DNA sequence: TGTGCCGGGGCCCGGACAGCGAACACCGGGGAGCTGTTTTTT. Its protein product is CAGARTANTGELFF.

This clonotype was detected many times. The CDR3 region has the DNA TGTGCCTGGAGGACAGGGAACCCAGCTAATGAAAAACTGTTTTTT. This codes for CAWRTGNPANEKLFF. The gene calls are TRBV30 and TRBJ1-4; TRBD1 agrees at 7 bases. CDR3 length equals 15 residues. The germline V gene has CDR1 GTSNPN and CDR2 SVGIG (reference sequence). V lost 3 bases and J lost 3; bases outside the gene matches: 7.

In its sample, this clonotype was seen many times. The V call is TRBV20-1, the J call TRBJ2-1; a weak D match, TRBD1 (5 bases). CDR1 DFQATT and CDR2 SNEGSKA come from the germline V gene (reference sequence). The CDR3 consists of 14 residues. The V end was cut by 1 base, the J end by 7 bases, with 14 bases between. CDR3 bases: TGCAGTGCTAGAGCCCACTTTGACAGAAATGAGCAGTTCTTC. Its protein product is CSARAHFDRNEQFF.

This clonotype was observed at least ten times. In nucleotides, the CDR3 is TGCAGCGTTGTAAGATCTAGCACAGATACGCAGTATTTT. Amino acid sequence: CSVVRSSTDTQYF. The chain uses TRBV29-1 and TRBJ2-3; D is unclear. The V and J ends lost 4 bases and 0 bases respectively, with 8 bases between them. Germline-derived CDR1 and CDR2 are SQVTM and ANQGSEA. The CDR3 extends over 13 amino acids.

V usage is TRBV12-3 or TRBV12-4 and J usage is TRBJ2-2; 11 positions agree with TRBD2. The CDR3 is 16 residues long. V dropped 3 bases and J dropped 3; count of bases not matched to a gene: 3. CDR3 sequence reads: CASSFSSGRYTGELFF. The DNA of the CDR3 is TGTGCCAGCAGTTTCTCTAGCGGGAGGTACACCGGGGAGCTGTTTTTT.

The gene calls are TRBV5-1 and TRBJ2-1, with 13 bases fitting TRBD2. V lost 4 bases to trimming and J lost 0 bases; unmatched junction nucleotides: 13. Germline assignment: CDR1 SGHRS and CDR2 YFSETQ. The CDR3 contains 20 residues. CDR3 loop: CASSPQPGTSGISSYNEQFF. In DNA, the CDR3 is TGCGCCAGCAGCCCCCAGCCCGGGACTAGCGGGATTAGCTCCTACAATGAGCAGTTCTTC.

The rearrangement links TRBV10-3 to TRBJ2-5; no definite D call. Trimming cost V 5 bases and J 9 bases, with 10 bases left between them. CDR3 size: 11 residues. Germline values: CDR1 ENHRY, CDR2 SYGVKD. The CDR3, as DNA: TGTGCCATCAGTTACTCTGGGGCCCAGTACTTC. This sequence encodes CAISYSGAQYF.